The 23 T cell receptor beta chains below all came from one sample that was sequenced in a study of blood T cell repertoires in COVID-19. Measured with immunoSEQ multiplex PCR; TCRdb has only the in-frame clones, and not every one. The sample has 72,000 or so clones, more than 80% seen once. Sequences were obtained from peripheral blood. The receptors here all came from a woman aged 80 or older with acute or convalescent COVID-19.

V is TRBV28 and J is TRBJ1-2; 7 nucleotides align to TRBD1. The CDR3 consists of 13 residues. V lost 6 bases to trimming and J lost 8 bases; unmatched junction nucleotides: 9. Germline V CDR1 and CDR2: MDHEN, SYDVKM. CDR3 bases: TGTGCCAGCAGCAGAGGGGGCGGGTTAGGCTACACCTTC. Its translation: CASSRGGGLGYTF.

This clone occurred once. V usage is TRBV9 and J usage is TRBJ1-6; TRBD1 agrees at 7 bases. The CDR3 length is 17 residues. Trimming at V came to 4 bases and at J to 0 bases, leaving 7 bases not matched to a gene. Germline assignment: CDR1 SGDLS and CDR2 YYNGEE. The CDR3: CASSNEGQTSYNSPLHF. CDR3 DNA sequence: TGTGCCAGCAGCAACGAGGGACAGACCTCCTATAATTCACCCCTCCACTTT.

The DNA for the CDR3 is TGTGCCAGCTCACGGGGCGGAGATGGCTACACCTTC. Translating gives CASSRGGDGYTF. This chain connects TRBV18 to TRBJ1-2, with D perhaps TRBD1 (5 bases). The V and J ends lost 4 bases and 6 bases respectively, with 9 bases between them. The CDR3 totals 12 residues. Germline V lookup: CDR1 KGHSH, CDR2 LQKENI.

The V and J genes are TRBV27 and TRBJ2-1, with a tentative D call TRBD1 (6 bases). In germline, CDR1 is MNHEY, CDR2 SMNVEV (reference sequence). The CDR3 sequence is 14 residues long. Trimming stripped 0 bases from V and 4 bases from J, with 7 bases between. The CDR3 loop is CASSLSRGYNEQFF. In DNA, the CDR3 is TGTGCCAGCAGTTTATCCAGGGGTTACAATGAGCAGTTCTTC.

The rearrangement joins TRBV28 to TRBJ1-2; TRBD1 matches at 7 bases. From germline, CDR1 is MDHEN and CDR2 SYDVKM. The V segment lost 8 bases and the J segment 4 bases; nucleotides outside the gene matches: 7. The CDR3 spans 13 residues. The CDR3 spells CASCGQACYGYTF. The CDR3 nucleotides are TGTGCCAGCTGCGGACAGGCCTGCTATGGCTACACCTTC.

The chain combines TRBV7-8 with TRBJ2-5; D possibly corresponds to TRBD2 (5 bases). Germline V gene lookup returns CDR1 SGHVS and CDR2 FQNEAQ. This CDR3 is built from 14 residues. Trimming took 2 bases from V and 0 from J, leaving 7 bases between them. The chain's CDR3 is CASSLWENQETQYF. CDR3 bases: TGTGCCAGCAGCTTATGGGAGAACCAAGAGACCCAGTACTTC.

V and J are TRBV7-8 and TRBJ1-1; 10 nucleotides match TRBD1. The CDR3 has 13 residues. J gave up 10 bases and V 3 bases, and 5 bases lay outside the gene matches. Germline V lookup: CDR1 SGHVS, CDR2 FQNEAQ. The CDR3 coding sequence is TGTGCCAGCAGCTTGCGACAGGGGGCTGCAGCTTTCTTT. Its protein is CASSLRQGAAAFF. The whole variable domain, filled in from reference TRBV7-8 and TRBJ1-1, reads GAGVSQSPRYKVAKRGQDVALRCDPISGHVSLFWYQQALGQGPEFLTYFQNEAQLDKSGLPSDRFFAERPEGSVSTLKIQRTQQEDSAVYLCASSLRQGAAAFFGQGTRLTVV.

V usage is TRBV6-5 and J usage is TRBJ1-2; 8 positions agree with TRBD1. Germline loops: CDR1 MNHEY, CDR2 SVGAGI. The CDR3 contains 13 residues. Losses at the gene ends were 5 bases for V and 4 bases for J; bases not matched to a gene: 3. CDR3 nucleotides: TGTGCCAGCAGTCGGGACAGGAGCTATGGCTACACCTTC. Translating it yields CASSRDRSYGYTF.

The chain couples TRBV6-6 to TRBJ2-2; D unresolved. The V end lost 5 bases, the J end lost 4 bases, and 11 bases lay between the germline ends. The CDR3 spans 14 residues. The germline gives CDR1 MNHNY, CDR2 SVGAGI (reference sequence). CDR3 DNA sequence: TGTGCCAGCAGTGTCACGGAGACCACCGGGGAGCTGTTTTTT. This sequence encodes CASSVTETTGELFF.

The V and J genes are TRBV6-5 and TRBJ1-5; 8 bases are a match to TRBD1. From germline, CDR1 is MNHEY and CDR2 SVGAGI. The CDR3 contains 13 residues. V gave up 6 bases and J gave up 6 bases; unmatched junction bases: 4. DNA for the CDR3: TGTGCCAGCAGGGACAGGGTTTCTCAGCCCCAGCATTTT. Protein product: CASRDRVSQPQHF.

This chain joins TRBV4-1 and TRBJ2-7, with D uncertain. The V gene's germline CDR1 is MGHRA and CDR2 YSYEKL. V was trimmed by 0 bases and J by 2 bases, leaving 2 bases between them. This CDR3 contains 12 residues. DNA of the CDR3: TGCGCCAGCAGCCAAGACGCCTACGAGCAGTACTTC. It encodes CASSQDAYEQYF.

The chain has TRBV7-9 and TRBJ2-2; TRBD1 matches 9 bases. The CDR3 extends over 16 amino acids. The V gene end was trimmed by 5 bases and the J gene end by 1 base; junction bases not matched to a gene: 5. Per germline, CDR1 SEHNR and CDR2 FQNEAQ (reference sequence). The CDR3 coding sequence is TGTGCCAGCAGCCTACGGGGACAGGGGAACACCGGGGAGCTGTTTTTT. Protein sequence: CASSLRGQGNTGELFF.

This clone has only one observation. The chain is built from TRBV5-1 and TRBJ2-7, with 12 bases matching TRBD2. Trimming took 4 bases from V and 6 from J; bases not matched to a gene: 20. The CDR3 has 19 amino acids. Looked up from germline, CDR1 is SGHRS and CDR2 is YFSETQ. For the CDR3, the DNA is TGCGCCAGCAGCCCCGGACTAGCGGGACCATCATCATTTACGCGCGAGCAGTACTTC. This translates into CASSPGLAGPSSFTREQYF.

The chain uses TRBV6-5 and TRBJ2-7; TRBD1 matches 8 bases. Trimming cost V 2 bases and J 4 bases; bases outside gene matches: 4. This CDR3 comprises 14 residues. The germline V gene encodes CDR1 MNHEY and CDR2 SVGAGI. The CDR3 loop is CASSYQGARYEQYF. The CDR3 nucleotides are TGTGCCAGCAGTTACCAGGGGGCGCGTTACGAGCAGTACTTC.

CDR3 sequence: CASGFAGGSSYNEQFF. The CDR3 bases are TGTGCTAGTGGTTTCGCGGGGGGAAGCTCCTACAATGAGCAGTTCTTC. V is TRBV12-5 and J is TRBJ2-1; 8 bases match TRBD2. This CDR3 region has 16 residues. V shed 3 bases and J 0 bases; nucleotides not matched to a gene: 4. Germline V gives CDR1 LGHNT, CDR2 FRNRAP.

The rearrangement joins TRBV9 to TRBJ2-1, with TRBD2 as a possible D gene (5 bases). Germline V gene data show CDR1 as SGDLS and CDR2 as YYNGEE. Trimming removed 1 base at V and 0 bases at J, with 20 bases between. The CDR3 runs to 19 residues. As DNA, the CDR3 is TGTGCCAGCAGCGTATCCCTCGGACTGGCCGTAAGCTCCTACAATGAGCAGTTCTTC. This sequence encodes CASSVSLGLAVSSYNEQFF.

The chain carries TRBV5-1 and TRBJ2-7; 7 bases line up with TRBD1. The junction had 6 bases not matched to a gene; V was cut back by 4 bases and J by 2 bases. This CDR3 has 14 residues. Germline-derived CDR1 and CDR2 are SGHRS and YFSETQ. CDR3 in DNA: TGCGCCAGCAGCGAGCGGACAGGCCCCTACGAGCAGTACTTC. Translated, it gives CASSERTGPYEQYF.

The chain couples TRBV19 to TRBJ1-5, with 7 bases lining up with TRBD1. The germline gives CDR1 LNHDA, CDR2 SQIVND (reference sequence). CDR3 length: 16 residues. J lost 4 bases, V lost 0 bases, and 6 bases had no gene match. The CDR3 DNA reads TGTGCCAGTAGTATAGATGACAGGGCTTTAAATCAGCCCCAGCATTTT. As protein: CASSIDDRALNQPQHF.

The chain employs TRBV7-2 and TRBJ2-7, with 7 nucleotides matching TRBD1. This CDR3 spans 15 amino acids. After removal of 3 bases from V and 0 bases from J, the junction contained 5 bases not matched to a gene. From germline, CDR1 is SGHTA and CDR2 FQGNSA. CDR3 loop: CASSFRDSYSYEQYF. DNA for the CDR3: TGTGCCAGCAGCTTCCGGGACAGTTACTCCTACGAGCAGTACTTC.

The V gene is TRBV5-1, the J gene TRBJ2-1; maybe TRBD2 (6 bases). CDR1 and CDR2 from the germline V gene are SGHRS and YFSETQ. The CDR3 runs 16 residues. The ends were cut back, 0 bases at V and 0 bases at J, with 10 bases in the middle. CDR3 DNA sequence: TGCGCCAGCAGCTTGGGTAGCGGAAGCTCCTACAATGAGCAGTTCTTC. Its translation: CASSLGSGSSYNEQFF.

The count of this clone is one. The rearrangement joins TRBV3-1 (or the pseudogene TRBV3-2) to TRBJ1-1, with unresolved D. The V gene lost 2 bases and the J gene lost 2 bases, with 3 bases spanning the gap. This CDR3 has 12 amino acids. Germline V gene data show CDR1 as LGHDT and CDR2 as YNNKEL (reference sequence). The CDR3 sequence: CASSQSNTEAFF. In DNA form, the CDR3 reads TGTGCCAGCAGCCAATCAAACACTGAAGCTTTCTTT.

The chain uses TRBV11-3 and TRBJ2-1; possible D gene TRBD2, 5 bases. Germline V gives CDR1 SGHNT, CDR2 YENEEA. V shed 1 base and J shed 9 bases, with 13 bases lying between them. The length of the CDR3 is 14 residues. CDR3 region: CASSLVPSSSEQFF. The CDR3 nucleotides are TGTGCCAGCAGCTTAGTTCCTAGCAGTTCTGAGCAGTTCTTC.

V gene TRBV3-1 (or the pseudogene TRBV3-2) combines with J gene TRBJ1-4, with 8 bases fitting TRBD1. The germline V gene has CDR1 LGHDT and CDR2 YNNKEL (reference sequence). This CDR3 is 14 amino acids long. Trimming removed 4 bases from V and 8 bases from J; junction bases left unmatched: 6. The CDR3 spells CASSLRQGNEKLFF. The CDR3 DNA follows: TGTGCCAGCAGCCTCCGACAGGGGAACGAAAAACTGTTTTTT.